The 7 T cell receptor beta chains listed next were all sequenced from one sample in a study of blood T cell repertoires in COVID-19. Using immunoSEQ multiplex PCR, the repertoire was profiled, and TCRdb retains in-frame clones only, with some absent. Here the sample spans 95,000 to 150,000 clones, 82% being singletons. The sample taken for sequencing was peripheral blood. These receptors were taken from a woman in her seventies with acute or convalescent COVID-19.

V is TRBV19 and J is TRBJ1-5; D may be TRBD1 (5 bases). Germline values: CDR1 LNHDA, CDR2 SQIVND (reference sequence). The CDR3 totals 16 residues. V was shortened by 4 bases and J by 1 base, with 14 bases between the two germline ends. The CDR3 nucleotides are TGTGCCAGTAGTAATCAGGGTTCTTTGAGCAATCAGCCCCAGCATTTT. It is translated as CASSNQGSLSNQPQHF. Combining the CDR3 with reference TRBV19 and TRBJ1-5 gives the whole variable domain DGGITQSPKYLFRKEGQNVTLSCEQNLNHDAMYWYRQDPGQGLRLIYYSQIVNDFQKGDIAEGYSVSREKKESFPLTVTSAQKNPTAFYLCASSNQGSLSNQPQHFGDGTRLSIL.

J is TRBJ2-3 and V is TRBV7-2; D unclear. This CDR3 has 14 amino acids. In germline, CDR1 is SGHTA, CDR2 FQGNSA. V lost 0 bases, J lost 4 bases, and 8 bases lay in between. For the CDR3, the DNA is TGTGCCAGCAGCTTAGCTCTGGGCTCAGATACGCAGTATTTT. It specifies CASSLALGSDTQYF.

The chain is built from TRBV19 and TRBJ1-2; D is unclear. V dropped 6 bases and J dropped 6 bases, with 17 bases sitting between them. This CDR3 region has 14 residues. Germline values: CDR1 LNHDA, CDR2 SQIVND (reference sequence). As DNA, the CDR3 is TGTGCCAGTAGCGAGCGGGCCCGTTGGGATGGCTACACCTTC. Translation gives CASSERARWDGYTF. The variable domain in full, with the rest retrieved from reference TRBV19 and TRBJ1-2, is DGGITQSPKYLFRKEGQNVTLSCEQNLNHDAMYWYRQDPGQGLRLIYYSQIVNDFQKGDIAEGYSVSREKKESFPLTVTSAQKNPTAFYLCASSERARWDGYTFGSGTRLTVV.

The rearrangement joins TRBV6-6 to TRBJ1-2; 7 nucleotides agree with TRBD1. The CDR3 totals 15 residues. The V segment lost 6 bases and the J segment 7 bases; nucleotides outside the gene matches: 14. Per the germline V gene, CDR1 is MNHNY and CDR2 is SVGAGI (reference sequence). The CDR3 protein is CASRSATGLNRGYTF. The DNA for the CDR3 is TGTGCCAGCAGGTCCGCGACAGGGCTTAATCGTGGCTACACCTTC.

The chain has TRBV2 and TRBJ2-1; weak D call: TRBD2 (6 bases). CDR1 and CDR2 from the germline V gene are SNHLY and FYNNEI. Trimming took off 0 bases at V and 5 bases at J, with 17 bases between the two ends. The CDR3 contains 17 residues. The CDR3 reads CASSEAQGLGAHNEQFF. The CDR3 bases are TGTGCCAGCAGTGAAGCGCAGGGACTTGGCGCCCACAATGAGCAGTTCTTC.

The V gene is TRBV18, the J gene TRBJ2-2, with D hard to call. Trimming took 4 bases from V and 0 from J, leaving 3 bases between them. Germline values: CDR1 KGHSH, CDR2 LQKENI. This CDR3 spans 13 amino acids. The CDR3 nucleotides are TGTGCCAGCTCACTCGCGAACACCGGGGAGCTGTTTTTT. Protein sequence: CASSLANTGELFF.

Only one count was recorded for this clone. The chain couples TRBV6-2 or TRBV6-3 to TRBJ1-2; no definite D call. V lost 2 bases and J lost 8, with 12 bases in between. The germline V gene has CDR1 MNHEY and CDR2 SVGEGT. This CDR3 spans 13 amino acids. The CDR3 sequence: CASSYEASLGYTF. In DNA, the CDR3 is TGTGCCAGCAGTTACGAGGCATCTCTAGGCTACACCTTC.